These 13 T cell receptor beta chains came from one sample sequenced in a study of T cell responses to AZD1222 COVID-19 vaccine. Method: immunoSEQ multiplex PCR; TCRdb's copy keeps in-frame clones and lacks some. The sample lists some 110,000 clones, about 85% occurring once. The sequencing used peripheral blood, collected on day 0 of AZD1222 vaccination. The receptors shown here come from an adult in good health.

This chain uses TRBV7-2 with TRBJ1-6; 9 nucleotides match TRBD1. The CDR3 consists of 14 residues. Germline V gene data show CDR1 as SGHTA and CDR2 as FQGNSA. V gave up 5 bases and J gave up 10 bases; unmatched junction bases: 6. CDR3 region: CASSQTGGRSPLHF. The CDR3 bases are TGTGCCAGCAGCCAGACAGGGGGGCGGTCACCCCTCCACTTT. The whole variable domain, remainder taken from reference TRBV7-2 and TRBJ1-6, is GAGVSQSPSNKVTEKGKDVELRCDPISGHTALYWYRQSLGQGLEFLIYFQGNSAPDKSGLPSDRFSAERTGGSVSTLTIQRTQQEDSAVYLCASSQTGGRSPLHFGNGTRLTVT.

Notes on this clone: A read error may produce the germline difference seen at one junction end. This sequence joins TRBV7-7 and TRBJ2-7; TRBD2 is a possible D gene (6 bases). Germline V gene lookup returns CDR1 SSHAT and CDR2 FNYEAQ (reference sequence). The CDR3 totals 15 residues. CDR3 DNA: TGTGCTAGCAGCTTAGTAGGAGGGATCCCCTACGAGCAGTACTTC. The encoded protein is CASSLVGGIPYEQYF.

The CDR3 DNA sequence: TGTGCCAGCAGTTCCGGGACTAGTATGTACAATGAGCAGTTCTTC. Its translation: CASSSGTSMYNEQFF. J is TRBJ2-1 and V is TRBV27; 8 positions agree with TRBD2. Trimming at V came to 4 bases and at J to 4 bases, leaving 6 bases not matched to a gene. This CDR3 is built from 15 residues. CDR1 is MNHEY and CDR2 is SMNVEV in the germline V gene (reference sequence).

The rearrangement joins TRBV5-1 to TRBJ2-7; 7 bases are a match to TRBD1. CDR3 length: 14 residues. V dropped 3 bases and J dropped 0; count of bases not matched to a gene: 3. Germline V CDR1 and CDR2: SGHRS, YFSETQ. The CDR3 DNA sequence: TGCGCCAGCAGCTCAGGGGGTCACTCCTACGAGCAGTACTTC. Encoded protein: CASSSGGHSYEQYF.

V and J are TRBV14 and TRBJ1-4; D ambiguous. Germline V gene lookup returns CDR1 SGHDN and CDR2 FVKESK. The CDR3 is made up of 16 amino acids. Trimming left V 0 bases short and J 6 bases short, with 14 bases between. For the CDR3, the DNA is TGTGCCAGCAGCCAAGATAACGGTAGGGTGGATGAAAAACTGTTTTTT. It codes for CASSQDNGRVDEKLFF.

V and J are TRBV2 and TRBJ2-5, with D perhaps TRBD1 (6 bases). CDR1 and CDR2 (germline): SNHLY, FYNNEI. This CDR3 has 12 amino acids. V was clipped by 8 bases and J by 6 bases, with 13 bases between them. This CDR3 reads CASGNRVQTQYF. The CDR3 DNA reads as TGTGCCAGCGGTAACAGGGTGCAGACCCAGTACTTC.

This sequence joins TRBV10-3 and TRBJ1-3, with D uncertain. This CDR3 region has 18 residues. The V gene lost 11 bases and the J gene lost 0 bases, with 26 bases spanning the gap. Germline CDR1 is ENHRY and CDR2 is SYGVKD. CDR3 in DNA: TGTGCCTCCACGCTGTCGGAGCCCGGCAGCTTCTCTGGAAACACCATATATTTT. This codes for CASTLSEPGSFSGNTIYF.

The CDR3 loop is CASSPTGVPSMGYGYTF. The CDR3 DNA reads TGTGCCAGCAGTCCGACAGGGGTCCCCTCTATGGGCTATGGCTACACCTTC. The chain is built from TRBV27 and TRBJ1-2; 8 bases line up with TRBD1. The ends lost 5 bases at V and 4 bases at J; junction bases unmatched: 15. The CDR3 sequence is 17 residues long. CDR1 MNHEY and CDR2 SMNVEV come from the germline V gene (reference sequence).

CDR3 sequence reads: CATEPTGGRETQYF. The CDR3 DNA is TGTGCCACCGAACCTACGGGGGGGCGAGAGACCCAGTACTTC. The V gene is TRBV24-1, the J gene TRBJ2-5, with 8 bases fitting TRBD2. CDR3 length: 14 amino acids. The germline CDR1 and CDR2 sequences are KGHDR and SFDVKD. The ends lost 9 bases at V and 4 bases at J; junction bases unmatched: 9.

The V and J genes are TRBV6-1 and TRBJ2-7; D perhaps matches TRBD2 (5 bases). CDR1 is MNHNS, CDR2 SASEGT, per germline. The V end lost 2 bases, the J end lost 2 bases, and 13 bases lay between the germline ends. The CDR3 contains 15 residues. CDR3 DNA: TGTGCCAGCAGTGAAAGGCAGGAGGCCCCCTACGAGCAGTACTTC. This translates into CASSERQEAPYEQYF.

The rearrangement uses TRBV29-1 and TRBJ2-2, with TRBD2 identical over 7 bases. Germline CDR1 is SQVTM and CDR2 is ANQGSEA. The CDR3 extends over 14 amino acids. The V segment lost 6 bases and the J segment 7 bases; nucleotides outside the gene matches: 11. CDR3 DNA: TGCAGCGTGGGAAGGGAGGGAGCAAGCGGGGAGCTGTTTTTT. Its translation is CSVGREGASGELFF.

J is TRBJ2-2 and V is TRBV28; TRBD1 agrees at 8 bases. Germline V gene lookup returns CDR1 MDHEN and CDR2 SYDVKM. The CDR3 totals 15 residues. Trimming at V came to 7 bases and at J to 6 bases, leaving 10 bases not matched to a gene. The CDR3 protein is CASTPQDRESGELFF. CDR3 nucleotide sequence: TGTGCCAGCACCCCTCAGGACAGGGAGTCCGGGGAGCTGTTTTTT.

This sequence joins TRBV30 and TRBJ2-5; either TRBD1 or TRBD2 may fit D (5 bases each). Trimming removed 2 bases from V and 4 bases from J, with 8 bases in between. Germline V CDR1 and CDR2: GTSNPN, SVGIG (reference sequence). The CDR3 covers 12 residues. CDR3 amino acids: CAWSSGTETQYF. CDR3 DNA sequence: TGTGCCTGGAGTTCAGGGACAGAGACCCAGTACTTC.